The 32 T cell receptor beta chains below all came from one sample that was sequenced in a study of T cell responses to AZD1222 COVID-19 vaccine. Repertoires were generated with immunoSEQ multiplex PCR, while TCRdb's copy carries only in-frame clones and drops some. The sample has some 150,000 clones; 94% are singletons. Source: peripheral blood, taken on day 0 of AZD1222 vaccination. The source of these receptors is an adult in good health.

The chain is built from TRBV28 and TRBJ1-2; D gene ambiguous. V dropped 9 bases and J dropped 2 bases, with 7 bases sitting between them. Per the germline V gene, CDR1 is MDHEN and CDR2 is SYDVKM. This CDR3 spans 11 amino acids. This CDR3 is CASSRNYGYTF. The CDR3 bases are TGTGCCAGTTCAAGGAACTATGGCTACACCTTC.

The rearrangement links TRBV25-1 to TRBJ2-1; D is uncertain. Trimming removed 7 bases at V and 5 bases at J, with 15 bases between. The CDR3 sequence is 14 residues long. CDR1 and CDR2 (germline): MGHDK, SYGVNS. In DNA form, the CDR3 reads TGTGCCAGCAACGCAAGGGAAGGCGACAATGAGCAGTTCTTC. Its protein is CASNAREGDNEQFF. The complete variable domain, with remaining parts taken from reference TRBV25-1 and TRBJ2-1, reads EADIYQTPRYLVIGTGKKITLECSQTMGHDKMYWYQQDPGMELHLIHYSYGVNSTEKGDLSSESTVSRIRTEHFPLTLESARPSHTSQYLCASNAREGDNEQFFGPGTRLTVL.

The chain is built from TRBV3-1 (or the pseudogene TRBV3-2) and TRBJ2-1; 15 bases align to TRBD2. Trimming removed 6 bases from V and 7 bases from J; junction bases left unmatched: 13. The CDR3 length is 18 residues. The germline gives CDR1 LGHDT, CDR2 YNNKEL (reference sequence). As DNA, the CDR3 is TGTGCCAGCAGTCGCGGGCGGGGACTAGCGGGAGGTGGGAATGAGCAGTTCTTC. It specifies CASSRGRGLAGGGNEQFF.

The rearrangement links TRBV4-1 to TRBJ1-5, with TRBD1 matching over 11 bases. Trimming removed 8 bases from V and 5 bases from J; junction bases left unmatched: 5. Germline V CDR1 and CDR2: MGHRA, YSYEKL. CDR3 length: 14 residues. CDR3 nucleotides: TGCGCCAGCGGGACAGGGGGTCATTATCAGCCCCAGCATTTT. It codes for CASGTGGHYQPQHF.

DNA for the CDR3: TGTGCCAGCAGCTTCCTCTATGGCTACACCTTC. This codes for CASSFLYGYTF. The chain employs TRBV7-2 and TRBJ1-2; D gene uncertain. The V gene's germline CDR1 is SGHTA and CDR2 FQGNSA. V was trimmed by 3 bases and J by 4 bases, leaving 3 bases between them. The CDR3 length is 11 residues.

The chain is built from TRBV10-2 and TRBJ2-5; 7 bases line up with TRBD2. The CDR3 consists of 15 residues. Per the germline V gene, CDR1 is WSHSY and CDR2 is SAAADI. Trimming took 2 bases from V and 5 from J; bases not matched to a gene: 8. CDR3 bases: TGCGCCAGCAGTGAGGGGCGGGGGAGAGTGGAGACCCAGTACTTC. Translated: CASSEGRGRVETQYF.

This chain connects TRBV28 to TRBJ2-2; 11 nucleotides agree with TRBD1. CDR1 MDHEN and CDR2 SYDVKM come from the germline V gene. The CDR3 loop spans 16 amino acids. V trimming: 7 bases; J trimming: 2 bases; junction bases outside the gene matches: 6. The CDR3 DNA reads TGTGCCAGCAACCCGGGACAGGGGGTAAACACCGGGGAGCTGTTTTTT. Translation gives CASNPGQGVNTGELFF.

J is TRBJ1-2 and V is TRBV5-1, with TRBD1 identical over 9 bases. Germline V gene data show CDR1 as SGHRS and CDR2 as YFSETQ. This CDR3 is 15 amino acids long. V lost 3 bases and J lost 4; bases outside the gene matches: 7. The CDR3 loop is CASSSPGQGIYGYTF. As DNA, the CDR3 is TGCGCCAGCAGCTCCCCGGGACAGGGAATCTATGGCTACACCTTC.

The chain couples TRBV9 to TRBJ2-3, with 9 positions matching TRBD1. Germline CDR1 SGDLS, CDR2 YYNGEE. V lost 4 bases, J lost 0 bases, and 6 bases stayed unmatched. CDR3 size: 16 residues. The CDR3 region is CASSPWTGASTDTQYF. CDR3 nucleotides: TGTGCCAGCAGCCCCTGGACAGGGGCTAGCACAGATACGCAGTATTTT.

The gene calls are TRBV7-9 and TRBJ2-1, with TRBD2 matching 8 bases. The CDR3 spans 14 residues. Germline V CDR1 and CDR2: SEHNR, FQNEAQ (reference sequence). V shed 5 bases and J 9 bases; nucleotides not matched to a gene: 9. CDR3 protein: CASSPPGLAGEQFF. The CDR3 DNA sequence: TGTGCCAGCAGCCCTCCTGGACTAGCTGGTGAGCAGTTCTTC.

The J gene is TRBJ1-1, the V gene TRBV28, with TRBD1 matching over 7 bases. Germline CDR1 MDHEN, CDR2 SYDVKM. CDR3 length equals 12 residues. Unmatched junction bases numbered 0, after V lost 5 bases and J lost 3 bases. CDR3 DNA sequence: TGTGCCAGCAGTACAGGGGACACTGAAGCTTTCTTT. It encodes CASSTGDTEAFF.

V and J are TRBV6-5 and TRBJ1-2; D is undetermined. This CDR3 is 13 amino acids long. Trimming took off 2 bases at V and 3 bases at J, with 7 bases between the two ends. From germline, CDR1 is MNHEY and CDR2 SVGAGI. In DNA, the CDR3 is TGTGCCAGCAGTTACGGGCACTACTATGGCTACACCTTC. Amino acids: CASSYGHYYGYTF.

Written as DNA, the CDR3 is TGTGCCAGCAGTTACGGTGGGGGTTTTCAGCCCCAGCATTTT. This gives the protein CASSYGGGFQPQHF. V is TRBV6-2 or TRBV6-3 and J is TRBJ1-5; D might be TRBD1 (5 bases). The V gene lost 2 bases and the J gene lost 6 bases, with 11 bases spanning the gap. The CDR3 is 14 amino acids. Germline CDR1 MNHEY, CDR2 SVGEGT.

The chain recombines TRBV2 with TRBJ2-3; the match to TRBD1 covers 7 bases. Losses at the gene ends were 5 bases for V and 0 bases for J; bases not matched to a gene: 2. The CDR3 contains 14 residues. Germline V gives CDR1 SNHLY, CDR2 FYNNEI. The CDR3 loop is CASSRTGSTDTQYF. In nucleotides, the CDR3 is TGTGCCAGCAGTAGGACAGGTAGCACAGATACGCAGTATTTT.

The genes are TRBV3-1 (or the pseudogene TRBV3-2) and TRBJ1-6; D call uncertain. Germline V gives CDR1 LGHDT, CDR2 YNNKEL (reference sequence). The V gene lost 1 base and the J gene lost 9 bases, with 16 bases spanning the gap. This CDR3 region has 16 residues. The DNA of the CDR3 is TGTGCCAGCAGCCAAGGACTCTCAGTTAACAGTTCACCCCTCCACTTT. Its protein is CASSQGLSVNSSPLHF.

The chain uses TRBV29-1 and TRBJ2-1; the D gene is possibly TRBD1 (5 bases). The germline gives CDR1 SQVTM, CDR2 ANQGSEA. The CDR3 spans 11 residues. V shed 4 bases and J shed 8 bases, with 9 bases lying between them. CDR3 loop: CSVGTGYEQFF. The CDR3 bases are TGCAGCGTTGGAACAGGCTATGAGCAGTTCTTC.

The chain combines TRBV5-1 with TRBJ1-4; D perhaps matches TRBD1 (5 bases). V lost 0 bases and J 0 bases, leaving 9 bases between the germline ends. The CDR3 is 16 residues long. Germline V gives CDR1 SGHRS, CDR2 YFSETQ. The CDR3 loop is CASSLAGHATNEKLFF. The CDR3 DNA is TGCGCCAGCAGCTTGGCCGGACATGCAACTAATGAAAAACTGTTTTTT.

V gene TRBV6-6 combines with J gene TRBJ2-5; D is undetermined. In germline, CDR1 is MNHNY, CDR2 SVGAGI (reference sequence). This CDR3 is built from 14 residues. V was pared by 2 bases and J by 1 base, with 8 bases between. The CDR3 sequence is CASSYLTPQETQYF. CDR3 bases: TGTGCCAGCAGTTACCTCACTCCCCAAGAGACCCAGTACTTC.

The chain couples TRBV7-2 to TRBJ1-5; D perhaps matches TRBD1 (6 bases). The CDR3 totals 17 residues. V dropped 2 bases and J dropped 0 bases, with 14 bases sitting between them. Germline CDR1 SGHTA, CDR2 FQGNSA. The CDR3 sequence: CASSLRDTFYSNQPQHF. In DNA form, the CDR3 reads TGTGCCAGCAGCTTAAGGGACACCTTCTATAGCAATCAGCCCCAGCATTTT.

The chain has TRBV2 and TRBJ2-5; no firm D call. Between the trimmed V and J ends, which lost 4 bases and 1 base, there was a span of 13 bases. This CDR3 region has 15 residues. Germline V gene data show CDR1 as SNHLY and CDR2 as FYNNEI. The CDR3 bases are TGTGCCAGCAGTGGAAACGGAAGTCCCCAAGAGACCCAGTACTTC. Residues: CASSGNGSPQETQYF.

J is TRBJ1-1 and V is TRBV3-1 (or the pseudogene TRBV3-2); D unresolved. The CDR3 extends over 13 amino acids. Germline V gives CDR1 LGHDT, CDR2 YNNKEL (reference sequence). V lost 2 bases, J lost 4 bases, and 8 bases lay in between. The CDR3 loop is CASSQLSRTEAFF. The DNA of the CDR3 is TGTGCCAGCAGCCAATTAAGCCGCACTGAAGCTTTCTTT.

The chain carries TRBV7-2 and TRBJ1-2; TRBD1 aligns across 12 bases. Trimming removed 2 bases from V and 7 bases from J; junction bases left unmatched: 8. Germline V gene data show CDR1 as SGHTA and CDR2 as FQGNSA. The CDR3 has 16 residues. The CDR3 DNA is TGTGCCAGCAGCTTATTTTGGGACAGGGGGCTTTCTGGCTACACCTTC. This gives the protein CASSLFWDRGLSGYTF.

The J gene is TRBJ1-2, the V gene TRBV12-5; 7 bases map to TRBD1. The CDR3 runs to 12 residues. Germline values: CDR1 LGHNT, CDR2 FRNRAP. The DNA of the CDR3 is TGTGCCTCACAGGGGCTTAACTATGGCTACACCTTC. Protein sequence: CASQGLNYGYTF.

This chain joins TRBV23-1 and TRBJ2-7; D gene ambiguous. TRBV23-1 is classed as an ORF, of uncertain function. Trimming took 4 bases from V and 0 from J, leaving 13 bases between them. The CDR3 is 15 residues long. CDR3 bases: TGCGCCAGCAGTCGCGACGGAACCTTCTCCTACGAGCAGTACGTC. Protein: CASSRDGTFSYEQYV.

The chain joins TRBV9 to TRBJ1-1, with D unclear. This CDR3 spans 13 amino acids. The germline CDR1 and CDR2 sequences are SGDLS and YYNGEE. V lost 2 bases and J lost 1, with 6 bases in between. The CDR3: CASSVPWNTEAFF. The CDR3 DNA sequence: TGTGCCAGCAGCGTTCCTTGGAACACTGAAGCTTTCTTT.

The chain has TRBV6-4 and TRBJ2-2; D tentatively reads TRBD1 or TRBD2 (5 bases each). The CDR3 has 13 amino acids. The germline V and J ends were trimmed by 4 bases and 7 bases, with 10 bases remaining between them. CDR1 is MRHNA and CDR2 is SNTAGT in the germline V gene. The DNA of the CDR3 is TGTGCCAGCAGTGGGGACCAAGGCGGGGAGCTGTTTTTT. Translation gives CASSGDQGGELFF.

The chain has TRBV20-1 and TRBJ2-3; TRBD1 matches at 7 bases. The CDR3 has 16 residues. After removal of 3 bases from V and 1 base from J, the junction contained 10 bases not matched to a gene. CDR1 DFQATT and CDR2 SNEGSKA come from the germline V gene (reference sequence). The CDR3 sequence is CSASSSEGAGTDTQYF. The CDR3, as DNA: TGCAGTGCTAGTAGTAGTGAGGGGGCTGGCACAGATACGCAGTATTTT.

The chain links TRBV5-5 to TRBJ2-1, with TRBD2 identical over 14 bases. Germline V gene data show CDR1 as SGHKS and CDR2 as YYEKEE (reference sequence). The J segment lost 13 bases and the V segment lost 6 bases, leaving 12 bases of the junction unmatched. The CDR3 spans 15 residues. CDR3 DNA sequence: TGTGCCAGCAATCGACTAGCGGGAGGGCCCTGGGAACAGTTCTTC. Its translation is CASNRLAGGPWEQFF.

The table lists this clone with a few counts. V usage is TRBV6-4 and J usage is TRBJ2-1; D ambiguous. Trimming removed 5 bases from V and 8 bases from J, with 13 bases in between. The V gene's germline CDR1 is MRHNA and CDR2 SNTAGT. The CDR3 has 13 residues. In DNA form, the CDR3 reads TGTGCCAGCAGTTCCCGGTCCGAGGATGAGCAGTTCTTC. Translation: CASSSRSEDEQFF.

This clone occurred a few times. This chain uses TRBV4-1 with TRBJ2-7, with 11 nucleotides matching TRBD2. CDR3 length: 20 amino acids. Trimming took 4 bases from V and 0 from J; bases not matched to a gene: 17. Germline CDR1 is MGHRA and CDR2 is YSYEKL. Here the CDR3 reads CASSPGQGERLAGSSYEQYV. CDR3 bases: TGCGCCAGCAGCCCAGGACAGGGTGAGAGACTAGCGGGGAGCTCCTACGAGCAGTACGTC.

The rearrangement joins TRBV3-1 (or the pseudogene TRBV3-2) to TRBJ2-1, with D unresolved. The V gene's germline CDR1 is LGHDT and CDR2 YNNKEL (reference sequence). V lost 6 bases, J lost 7 bases, and 7 bases lay in between. The CDR3 contains 11 residues. Here the CDR3 DNA reads TGTGCCAGCAGGCAAAAAAATGAGCAGTTCTTC. Protein sequence: CASRQKNEQFF.

The J gene is TRBJ2-1, the V gene TRBV9; 7 bases map to TRBD2. The CDR3 runs 18 residues. V was pared by 3 bases and J by 3 bases, with 15 bases of the junction left unmatched. CDR1 and CDR2 from the germline V gene are SGDLS and YYNGEE. CDR3 residues: CASSGNPAGTKLYNEQFF. The CDR3 DNA is TGTGCCAGCAGCGGAAACCCTGCCGGGACTAAGCTCTACAATGAGCAGTTCTTC.